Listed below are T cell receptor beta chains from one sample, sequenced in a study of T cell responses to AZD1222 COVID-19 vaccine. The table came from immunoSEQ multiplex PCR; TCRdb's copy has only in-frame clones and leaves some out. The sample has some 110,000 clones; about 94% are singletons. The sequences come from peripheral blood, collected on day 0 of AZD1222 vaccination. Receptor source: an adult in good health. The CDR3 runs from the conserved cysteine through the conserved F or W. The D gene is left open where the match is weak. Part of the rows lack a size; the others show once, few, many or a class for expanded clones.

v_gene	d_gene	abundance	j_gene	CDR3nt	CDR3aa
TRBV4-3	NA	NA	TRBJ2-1	TGCGCCAGCAGCCACCCCGCAGCCCAGCGGGTGAATGAGCAGTTCTTC	CASSHPAAQRVNEQFF
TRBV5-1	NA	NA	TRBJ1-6	TGCGCCAGCAGCTTGGAGGTGGGAAGTGAAGGTGGTTCACCCCTCCACTTT	CASSLEVGSEGGSPLHF
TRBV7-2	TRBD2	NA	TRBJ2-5	TGTGCCAGCAGCTCTCCGAGGACTAGCGGGAGAGAGACCCAGTACTTC	CASSSPRTSGRETQYF
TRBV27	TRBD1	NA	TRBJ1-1	TGTGCCAGCAGTTTCCGCGGACAGGATTCTGAAGCTTTCTTT	CASSFRGQDSEAFF
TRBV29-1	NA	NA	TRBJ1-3	TGCAGCGTTGAAGTCGGGAACACCATATATTTT	CSVEVGNTIYF
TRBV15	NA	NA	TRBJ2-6	TGTGCCACCAGCTTGACTGAGTCTGGGGCCAACGTCCTGACTTTC	CATSLTESGANVLTF
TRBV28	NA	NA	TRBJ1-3	TGTGCCAGCAGACCACAACGCTCTGGAAACACCATATATTTT	CASRPQRSGNTIYF
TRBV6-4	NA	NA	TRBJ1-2	TGTGCCAGCAGTGACCCCCCCCGCAGCTATGGCTACACCTTC	CASSDPPRSYGYTF
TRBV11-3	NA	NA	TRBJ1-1	TGTGCCAGCAGCTCCGGACGGATGAACACTGAAGCTTTCTTT	CASSSGRMNTEAFF
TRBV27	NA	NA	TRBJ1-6	TGTGCCAGCAGAAAGACTCGGGGCCTTAATTCACCCCTCCACTTT	CASRKTRGLNSPLHF
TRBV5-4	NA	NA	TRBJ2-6	TGTGCCAGCAGCCGCCGGGTAGCGGGGGCCAACGTCCTGACTTTC	CASSRRVAGANVLTF
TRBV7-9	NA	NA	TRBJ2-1	TGTGCCAGCAGCTTAGCGAGGCGGGACGGGACTAATGAGCAGTTCTTC	CASSLARRDGTNEQFF
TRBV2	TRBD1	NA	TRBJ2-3	TGTGCCAGCAGGGGGACAGGGGGCGCAGATACGCAGTATTTT	CASRGTGGADTQYF
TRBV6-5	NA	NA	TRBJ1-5	TGTGCCAGCAAGGGCTTAGTTGATCAGCCCCAGCATTTT	CASKGLVDQPQHF
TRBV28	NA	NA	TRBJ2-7	TGTGCCAGCAGCCCCGGGCCCGGTGCCGGGTTTCCTCCGGCCTACGAGCAGTACTTC	CASSPGPGAGFPPAYEQYF
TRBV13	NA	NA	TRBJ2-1	TGTGCCAGCAGCTCGGACCCCAGGGGCAATGAGCAGTTCTTC	CASSSDPRGNEQFF
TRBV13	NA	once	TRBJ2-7	TGTGCCAGCAGCTTATCTCAGGGATCCTACTACGAGCAGTACTTC	CASSLSQGSYYEQYF
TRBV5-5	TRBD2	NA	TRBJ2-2	TGTGCCAGCAGCTTGGGCCTAGCGGGATCCACCGGGGAGCTGTTTTTT	CASSLGLAGSTGELFF
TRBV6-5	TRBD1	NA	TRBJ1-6	TGTGCCAGCAGTTACCTGGGACAGGGGGCACCAGGTTTCCTCCACTTT	CASSYLGQGAPGFLHF
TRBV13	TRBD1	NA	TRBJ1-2	TGTGCCAGCAGCCGGACAGGGGTTTTTCTCTATGGCTACACCTTC	CASSRTGVFLYGYTF
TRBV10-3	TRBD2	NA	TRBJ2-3	TGTGCCATCTGGGAGGGGTCGGATACGCAGTATTTT	CAIWEGSDTQYF
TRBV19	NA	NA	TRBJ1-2	TGTGCCAGTAGTCCCTTACAGGGCTCCCCTAACTGGGGCTACACCTTC	CASSPLQGSPNWGYTF
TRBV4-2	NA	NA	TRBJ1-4	TGTGCCAGCAGTTTAGGACAGAATAATGAAAAACTGTTTTTT	CASSLGQNNEKLFF
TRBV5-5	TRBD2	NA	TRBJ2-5	TGTGCCAGCAGCTTGGCGCTAGCGGGAGGGACCTACCAAGAGACCCAGTACTTC	CASSLALAGGTYQETQYF
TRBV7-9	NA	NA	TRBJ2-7	TGTGCCAGCAGCTCCCCTCTAGAAGACTACGAGCAGTACTTC	CASSSPLEDYEQYF
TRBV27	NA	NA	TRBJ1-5	TGTGCCAGCAGTTTTCGAGGGCTTGGGACGCCCCAGCATTTT	CASSFRGLGTPQHF
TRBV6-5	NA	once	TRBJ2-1	TGTGCCAGCACAGACAGAACCAATGAGCAGTTCTTC	CASTDRTNEQFF
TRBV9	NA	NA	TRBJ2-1	TGTGCCAGCAGCGGTACGGGCTCCTACAATGAGCAGTTCTTC	CASSGTGSYNEQFF
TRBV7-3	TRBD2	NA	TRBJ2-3	TGTGCCAGCAGCTCATCAACTAGCGCGCCCACAGATACGCAGTATTTT	CASSSSTSAPTDTQYF
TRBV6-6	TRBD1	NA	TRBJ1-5	TGTGCCAGCAGTCACCAACAGGGGCGGTTTCAGCCCCAGCATTTT	CASSHQQGRFQPQHF
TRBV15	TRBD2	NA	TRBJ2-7	TGTGCCACCAGCAGGAGCACTAGCGGCTCCTACGAGCAGTACTTC	CATSRSTSGSYEQYF
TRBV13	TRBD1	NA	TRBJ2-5	TGTGCCAGCAGCCTGGGACAGGGGGCTTTTGAGACCCAGTACTTC	CASSLGQGAFETQYF
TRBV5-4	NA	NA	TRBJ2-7	TGTGCCAGCACCCCGGGGGGCTCGGGACATATATCCTACGAGCAGTACTTC	CASTPGGSGHISYEQYF
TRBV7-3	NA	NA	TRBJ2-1	TGTGCCAGCAGCTTAGGCCTAGCTAATGAGCAGTTCTTC	CASSLGLANEQFF
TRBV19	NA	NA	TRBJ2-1	TGTGCCAGTTGGGCATCGGATTACAATGAGCAGTTCTTC	CASWASDYNEQFF
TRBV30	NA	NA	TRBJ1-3	TGTGCCTTTTCAGAAAACACCATATATTTT	CAFSENTIYF
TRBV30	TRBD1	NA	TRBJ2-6	TGTGCCTGGAACGGACAGGAGAGCTCTGGGGCCAACGTCCTGACTTTC	CAWNGQESSGANVLTF
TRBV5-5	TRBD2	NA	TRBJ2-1	TGTGCCAGCAGCGCGGGACTAGCGGGAGGTACGGCGGATGAGCAGTTCTTC	CASSAGLAGGTADEQFF
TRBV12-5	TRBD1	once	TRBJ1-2	TGTGCTAGTGGTAGGGGGCAGTCTCCTCGGGGCTACACCTTC	CASGRGQSPRGYTF
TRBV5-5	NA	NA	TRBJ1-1	TGTGCCAGCAACTGGGGACAACAATCTACTGAAGCTTTCTTT	CASNWGQQSTEAFF
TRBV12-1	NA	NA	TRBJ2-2	TGTGCCAGCAGCTCCTTCCGGGACAGGCGAGCACCCGGGGAGCTGTTTTTT	CASSSFRDRRAPGELFF
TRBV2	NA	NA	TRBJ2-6	TGTGCCAGCAGTGCCCCTGGGGCCAACGTCCTGACTTTC	CASSAPGANVLTF
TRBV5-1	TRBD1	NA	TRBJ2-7	TGCGCCAGCAGCCCGGACAGGGTTGGCGAGCAGTACTTC	CASSPDRVGEQYF
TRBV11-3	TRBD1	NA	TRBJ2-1	TGTGCCAGCAGCTACTCCGGGACAGATACCTACAATGAGCAGTTCTTC	CASSYSGTDTYNEQFF
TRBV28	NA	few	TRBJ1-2	TGTGCCAGCAGTTTAACAAGCCGGCCTGCATATCTAGGTGGCTACACCTTC	CASSLTSRPAYLGGYTF
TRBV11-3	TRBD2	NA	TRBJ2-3	TGTGCCAGCAGAGCACTAGCGGGAGGCAAGGATACGCAGTATTTT	CASRALAGGKDTQYF
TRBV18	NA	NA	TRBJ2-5	TGTGCCAGCTCACCACCAGCATCGGTTCAAGAGACCCAGTACTTC	CASSPPASVQETQYF
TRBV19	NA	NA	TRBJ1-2	TGTGCCAGTAGTTTCGGGACCGTCTATGGCTACACCTTC	CASSFGTVYGYTF
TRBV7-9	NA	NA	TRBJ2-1	TGTGCCAGCAGCTTAAATCGACGAGGGCCCTACAATGAGCAGTTCTTC	CASSLNRRGPYNEQFF
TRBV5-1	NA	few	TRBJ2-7	TGCGCCAGCAATCGTGGATCTATAGGACAGACAGACGAGCAGTACTTC	CASNRGSIGQTDEQYF